This paragraph covers one T cell receptor (beta chain) sequence. The antigen is unknown. This sample was included in a study of blood T cells in healthy people across ages. Study-wide background: Researchers report that template switching captured about one barcoded beta molecule per two T cells.

A J-beta primer mix and a sample-barcoded 5' primer were used in a second PCR of about 7 to 12 cycles. TCRdb processed the 5' RACE reads anew with MiXCR; each CDR3 protein has one entry. The sample contains 650,000 or so distinct CDR3 sequences, under 65% of which appear only once. Study-wide results and limits: Older age coincided with a roughly linear decline in TCR beta diversity per million T cells.

Germline CDR1 reads SGHTA; CDR2 reads FQGNSA. The CDR3 extends over 17 amino acids. V trimming: 8 bases; J trimming: 0 bases; junction bases outside the gene matches: 13. The receptor's source is a woman older than 75 in good health. The sample consisted of blood. This chain joins TRBV7-2 and TRBJ2-3; 8 bases align to TRBD2. CDR3 protein: CASSRLAGASSTDTQYF. The CDR3 coding sequence is TGTGCCAGCTCTCGGCTAGCGGGTGCTTCTAGCACAGATACGCAGTATTTT. Based on the CDR3 plus reference TRBV7-2 and TRBJ2-3, the full variable domain is GAGVSQSPSNKVTEKGKDVELRCDPISGHTALYWYRQSLGQGLEFLIYFQGNSAPDKSGLPSDRFSAERTGGSVSTLTIQRTQQEDSAVYLCASSRLAGASSTDTQYFGPGTRLTVL.